This T cell receptor beta chain was observed in a study of shared T cell receptors in the human thymus. Sequenced by immunoSEQ multiplex PCR; TCRdb stores in-frame clones only, minus some. The sample lists approximately 730,000 clones; approximately 83% were seen once. V was clipped by 3 bases and J by 0 bases, with 23 bases between them. Germline V gene sequence: CDR1 LGHNT, CDR2 FRNRAP. There are 19 residues in the CDR3. This sample also appeared in a second study, on human thymus T cells. That paper states: Infants, healthy and Finnish, who were having corrective surgery for congenital heart defects served as donors. From resections taken during corrective heart surgery, the thymus tissue was obtained. Gene usage (both V and J) appeared biased in thymic and blood repertoires. Related research examined unrelated individuals and reported that their thymic repertoires overlapped highly.

This receptor was obtained from a girl under three years old with a congenital heart defect. Material for sequencing was thymocytes. This sequence joins TRBV12-5 and TRBJ1-1; a possible D gene is TRBD1 (6 bases). The CDR3 bases are TGTGCTAGTGGTTTCCTCCTATTGGACAGCCGACCCCTGAACACTGAAGCTTTCTTT. Protein: CASGFLLLDSRPLNTEAFF. Drawing the rest from reference TRBV12-5 and TRBJ1-1, the complete variable domain is DARVTQTPRHKVTEMGQEVTMRCQPILGHNTVFWYRQTMMQGLELLAYFRNRAPLDDSGMPKDRFSAEMPDATLATLKIQPSEPRDSAVYFCASGFLLLDSRPLNTEAFFGQGTRLTVV.